Here is one T cell receptor (beta chain) with its context. Its specific antigen is unknown. The sample holds no much larger clone one base away, and base qualities are not on file. These data belong to a study of blood T cell repertoires in COVID-19 (dated by TCRdb to 2018 to 2021). Regarding the complete study: Collaborator samples came from the United States, Italy and Spain and covered acute and convalescent phases of COVID-19. The material from the prospective study consisted of cDNA or gDNA derived from T cells, B-cell-depleted T cells, or PBMCs. The dataset comprised deeply sampled blood TCRbeta repertoires from subjects exposed to, actively infected with, or recovered from COVID-19. A freely available public database, intended as a resource for researchers studying the immune response to SARS-CoV-2, is where the repertoires were released. The samples were drawn from the first 160 participants of the ongoing ImmuneRACE study and from over 950 subjects provided by 6 global collaborators. Sample metadata almost always included a de-identified subject ID, COVID-19 status, age in years and sex. Where available, HLA class I and class II types were obtained from metadata supplied by the sample provider rather than from assay-based typing.

At one collaborating source in Seattle, patients were enrolled during active infection and were followed longitudinally through the course of disease. The collaborating institutions used their own protocols to collect whole blood in K2EDTA tubes. For TCRbeta analysis, collaborators shipped samples in one of three forms: frozen whole blood, isolated PBMCs, or DNA extracted from either of those sample types. Via the germline V gene, CDR1 is KGHDR and CDR2 SFDVKD. The CDR3 runs 16 residues from the cysteine to the phenylalanine. Solely the CDR3 DNA is kept, with 48 bases framed from the first base. V is pruned by 2 bases and J by 1 base, leaving 2 bases of the junction without a gene match. TCRbeta CDR3 regions were amplified from genomic DNA by means of the immunoSEQ Assay, a bias-controlled multiplex PCR. The authors' analysis ran thus. Within the assay, amplification of reference gene primers was used to estimate how many nucleated cells each sample contained. Sequence reads were collapsed and filtered to measure the absolute abundance of every unique TCRbeta CDR3 rearrangement. For each sample, productive Simpson clonality was calculated as the square root of Simpson's diversity index over productive rearrangements. The clones in this table, taken by TCRdb from immuneACCESS, are in-frame only. Not every clone is retained; where verified, under half of the shortfall comes from an unresolved V gene, and the cause of the rest is unknown. V and J calls and clone size are given by that table; D and trimming were obtained from the DNA. In this sample the table shows roughly 180,000 clones, more than 75% of which occur a single time. The ten biggest clones cover over 5% of the sample.

Overall results and qualifications from the work: Clinical and demographic metadata were provided uncurated, with the amount varying by source and participant.

The chain couples TRBV24-1 to TRBJ2-3, with 10 bases aligning to TRBD1. This clonotype originated in a woman aged 45-60 years with COVID-19, enrolled during active disease. Sequences were obtained from peripheral blood. The DNA sequence follows: TGTGCCACCAGTGATTCCGGGACAGGGGGCACAGATACGCAGTATTTT. Translated, this gives CATSDSGTGGTDTQYF.